This record concerns one T cell receptor (beta chain) sequence. The data originate from a study of blood T cell repertoires in COVID-19. The CDR3 extends over 11 amino acids. Germline trimming cut 8 bases from V and 4 bases from J; bases unmatched to any gene: 1. The germline V gene encodes CDR1 SEHNR and CDR2 FQNEAQ (reference sequence). Data came from immunoSEQ multiplex PCR; TCRdb stores just in-frame clones and leaves some out. Of about 190,000 clones in the sample, 70% to 85% were seen once. The specimen sequenced was PBMCs or T cells enriched from blood (not recorded which). The chain joins TRBV7-9 to TRBJ1-2, with 7 bases identical to TRBD1. The sequence derives from a woman aged 30 to 39 who had recovered from COVID-19. The CDR3 spells CASDRVYGYTF. The DNA for the CDR3 is TGTGCCAGCGACAGGGTCTATGGCTACACCTTC.